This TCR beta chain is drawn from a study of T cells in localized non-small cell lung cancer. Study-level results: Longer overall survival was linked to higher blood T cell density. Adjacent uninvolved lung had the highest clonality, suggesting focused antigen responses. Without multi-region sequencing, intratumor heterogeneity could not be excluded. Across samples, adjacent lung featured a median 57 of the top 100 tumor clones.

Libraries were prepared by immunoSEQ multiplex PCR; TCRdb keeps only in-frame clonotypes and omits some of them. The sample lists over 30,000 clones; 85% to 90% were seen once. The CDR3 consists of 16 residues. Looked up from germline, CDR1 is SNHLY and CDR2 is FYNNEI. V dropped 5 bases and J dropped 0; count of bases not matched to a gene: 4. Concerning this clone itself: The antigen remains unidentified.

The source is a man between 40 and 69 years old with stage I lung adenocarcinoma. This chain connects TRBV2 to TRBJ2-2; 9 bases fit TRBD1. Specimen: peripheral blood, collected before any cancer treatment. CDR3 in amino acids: CASSFGQGTNTGELFF. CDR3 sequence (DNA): TGTGCCAGCAGTTTCGGACAGGGGACGAACACCGGGGAGCTGTTTTTT.